The clone carrying this T cell receptor (beta chain) came up many times. Its antigen remains unknown. This record comes from a study of T-cell memory formation after mild COVID-19. Points from the study as a whole: Second-wave clones that peaked on day 37 lacked confirmed SARS-CoV-2 specificity.

TCRdb recomputed calls from the 5' RACE reads with MiXCR, one row per CDR3 protein. Of some 490,000 distinct CDR3 sequences in the sample, over 15% were seen once. Germline CDR1 reads SGHRS; CDR2 reads YFSETQ. This CDR3 comprises 14 residues. The ends were cut back, 0 bases at V and 6 bases at J, with 7 bases in the middle. This TCR was recovered from an adult woman who had mild COVID-19 (a few samples of this study predate the infection). Cell type and time point are not known. The chain joins TRBV5-1 to TRBJ1-6; D gene unclear. The sequenced sample consisted of PBMCs or a T cell subset sorted from them (not recorded which). CDR3 protein: CASSLAYGNSPLHF. In nucleotides, the CDR3 is TGCGCCAGCAGCTTGGCCTACGGTAATTCACCCCTCCACTTT. Full variable domain (outside the CDR3, taken from reference TRBV5-1 and TRBJ1-6): KAGVTQTPRYLIKTRGQQVTLSCSPISGHRSVSWYQQTPGQGLQFLFEYFSETQRNKGNFPGRFSGRQFSNSRSEMNVSTLELGDSALYLCASSLAYGNSPLHFGNGTRLTVT.